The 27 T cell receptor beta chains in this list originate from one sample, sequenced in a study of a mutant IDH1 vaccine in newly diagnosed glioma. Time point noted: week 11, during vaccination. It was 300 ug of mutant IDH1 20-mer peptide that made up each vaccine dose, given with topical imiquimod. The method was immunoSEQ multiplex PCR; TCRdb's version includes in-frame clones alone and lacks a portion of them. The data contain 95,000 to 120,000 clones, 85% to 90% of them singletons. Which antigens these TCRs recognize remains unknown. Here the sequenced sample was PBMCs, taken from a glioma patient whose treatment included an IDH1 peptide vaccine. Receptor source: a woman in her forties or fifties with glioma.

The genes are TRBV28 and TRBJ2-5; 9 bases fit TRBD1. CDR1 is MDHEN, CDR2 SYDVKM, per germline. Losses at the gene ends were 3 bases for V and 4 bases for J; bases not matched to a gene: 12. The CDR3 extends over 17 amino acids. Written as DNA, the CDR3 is TGTGCCAGCAGTTTCGGGGACAGGGCGGGTTTAGGAGAGACCCAGTACTTC. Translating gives CASSFGDRAGLGETQYF.

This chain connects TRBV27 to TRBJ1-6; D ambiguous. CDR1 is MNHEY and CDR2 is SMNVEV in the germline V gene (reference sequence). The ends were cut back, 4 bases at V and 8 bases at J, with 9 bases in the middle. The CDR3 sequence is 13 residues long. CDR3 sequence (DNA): TGTGCCAGCAGTTCCGGCAATTATTCACCCCTCCACTTT. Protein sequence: CASSSGNYSPLHF.

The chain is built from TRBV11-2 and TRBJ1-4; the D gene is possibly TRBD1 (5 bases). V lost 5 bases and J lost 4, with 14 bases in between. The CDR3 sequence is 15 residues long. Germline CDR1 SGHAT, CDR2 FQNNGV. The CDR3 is CASSATAGFNEKLFF. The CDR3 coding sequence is TGTGCCAGCAGCGCGACCGCAGGGTTTAATGAAAAACTGTTTTTT.

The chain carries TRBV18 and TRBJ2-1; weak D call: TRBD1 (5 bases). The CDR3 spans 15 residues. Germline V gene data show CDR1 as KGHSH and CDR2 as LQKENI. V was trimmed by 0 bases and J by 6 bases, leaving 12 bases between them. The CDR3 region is CASSPPYWGGNEQFF. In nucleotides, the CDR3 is TGTGCCAGCTCACCACCGTATTGGGGCGGCAATGAGCAGTTCTTC.

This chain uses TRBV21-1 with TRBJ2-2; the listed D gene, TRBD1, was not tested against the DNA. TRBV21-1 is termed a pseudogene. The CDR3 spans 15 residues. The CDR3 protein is CASSSRTGRGGELFF. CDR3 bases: TGTGCCAGCAGCTCGCGGACAGGGAGGGGCGGGGAGCTGTTTTTT.

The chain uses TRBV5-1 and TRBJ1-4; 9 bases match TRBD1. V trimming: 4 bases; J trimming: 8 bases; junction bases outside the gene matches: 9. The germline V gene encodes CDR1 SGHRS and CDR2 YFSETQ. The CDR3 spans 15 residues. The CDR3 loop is CASSIQGARLEKLFF. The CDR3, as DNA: TGCGCCAGCAGCATACAGGGGGCGCGTTTGGAAAAACTGTTTTTT.

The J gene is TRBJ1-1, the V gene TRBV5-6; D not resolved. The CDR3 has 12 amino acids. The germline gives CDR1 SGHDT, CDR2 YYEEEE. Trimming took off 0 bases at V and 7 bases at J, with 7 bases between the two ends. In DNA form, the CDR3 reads TGTGCCAGCAGCTTGGGGGTGGGTGAAGCTTTCTTT. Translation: CASSLGVGEAFF.

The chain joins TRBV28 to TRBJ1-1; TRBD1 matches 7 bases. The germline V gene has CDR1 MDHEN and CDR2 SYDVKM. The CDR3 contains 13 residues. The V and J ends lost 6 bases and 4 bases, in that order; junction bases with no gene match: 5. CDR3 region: CASRSTGVTEAFF. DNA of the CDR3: TGTGCCAGCAGATCAACAGGGGTCACTGAAGCTTTCTTT.

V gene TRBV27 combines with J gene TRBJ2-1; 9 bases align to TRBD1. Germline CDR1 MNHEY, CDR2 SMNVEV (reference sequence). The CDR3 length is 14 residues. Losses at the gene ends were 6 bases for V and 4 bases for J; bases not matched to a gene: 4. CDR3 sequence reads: CASSTGTGYNEQFF. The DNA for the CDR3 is TGTGCCAGCAGCACCGGGACAGGGTACAATGAGCAGTTCTTC.

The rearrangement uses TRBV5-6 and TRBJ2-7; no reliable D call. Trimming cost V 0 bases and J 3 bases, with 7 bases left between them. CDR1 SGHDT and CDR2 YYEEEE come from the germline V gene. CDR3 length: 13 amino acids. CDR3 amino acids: CASSLGGFYEQYF. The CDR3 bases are TGTGCCAGCAGCTTGGGGGGTTTCTACGAGCAGTACTTC.

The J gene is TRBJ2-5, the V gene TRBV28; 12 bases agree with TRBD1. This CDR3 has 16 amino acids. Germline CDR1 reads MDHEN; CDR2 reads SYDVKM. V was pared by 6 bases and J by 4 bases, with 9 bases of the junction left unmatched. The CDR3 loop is CASSTPGTGGGETQYF. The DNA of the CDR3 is TGTGCCAGCAGCACGCCCGGGACAGGGGGCGGAGAGACCCAGTACTTC.

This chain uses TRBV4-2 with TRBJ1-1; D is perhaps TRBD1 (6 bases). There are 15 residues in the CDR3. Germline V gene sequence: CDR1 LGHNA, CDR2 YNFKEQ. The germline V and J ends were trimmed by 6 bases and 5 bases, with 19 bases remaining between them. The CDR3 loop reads CASRKASGGQTEAFF. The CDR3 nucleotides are TGTGCCAGCAGGAAGGCCTCTGGGGGGCAGACTGAAGCTTTCTTT.

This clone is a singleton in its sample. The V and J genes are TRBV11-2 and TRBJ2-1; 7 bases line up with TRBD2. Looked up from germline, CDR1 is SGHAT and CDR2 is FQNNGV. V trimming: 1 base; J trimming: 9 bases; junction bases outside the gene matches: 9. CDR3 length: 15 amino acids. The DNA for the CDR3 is TGTGCCAGCAGCTTAGCCCCGACTAGCATCAGTGAGCAGTTCTTC. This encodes CASSLAPTSISEQFF.

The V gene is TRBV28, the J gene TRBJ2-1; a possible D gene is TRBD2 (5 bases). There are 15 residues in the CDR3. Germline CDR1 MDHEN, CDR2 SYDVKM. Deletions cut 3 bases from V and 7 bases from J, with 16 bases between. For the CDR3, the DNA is TGTGCCAGCAGTTTTAGGACGCCCACGGGGAATGAGCAGTTCTTC. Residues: CASSFRTPTGNEQFF.

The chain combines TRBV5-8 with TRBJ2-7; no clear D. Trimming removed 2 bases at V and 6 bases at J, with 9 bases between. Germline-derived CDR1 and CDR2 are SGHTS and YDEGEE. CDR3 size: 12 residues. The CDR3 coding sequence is TGTGCCAGCAGCTTAATCCTGGTCGAGCAGTACTTC. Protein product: CASSLILVEQYF.

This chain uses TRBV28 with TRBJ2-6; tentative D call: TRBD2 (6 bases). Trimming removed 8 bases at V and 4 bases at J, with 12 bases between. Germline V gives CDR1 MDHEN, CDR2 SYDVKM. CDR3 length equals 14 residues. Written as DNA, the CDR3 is TGTGCCAGCGTTGGGGGGTTAGGGGCCAACGTCCTGACTTTC. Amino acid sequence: CASVGGLGANVLTF.

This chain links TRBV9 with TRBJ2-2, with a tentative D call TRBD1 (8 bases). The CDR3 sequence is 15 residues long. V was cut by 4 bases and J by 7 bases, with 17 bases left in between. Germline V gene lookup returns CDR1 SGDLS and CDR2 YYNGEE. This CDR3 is CASSSLQGGGGELFF. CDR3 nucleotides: TGTGCCAGCAGCTCTCTACAGGGGGGGGGCGGGGAGCTGTTTTTT.

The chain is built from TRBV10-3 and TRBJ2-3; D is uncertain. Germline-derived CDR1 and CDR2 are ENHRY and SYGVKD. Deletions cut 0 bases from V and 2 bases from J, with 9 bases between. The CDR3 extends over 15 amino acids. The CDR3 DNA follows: TGTGCCATCAGTGAGTCGAACGGATACACAGATACGCAGTATTTT. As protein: CAISESNGYTDTQYF.

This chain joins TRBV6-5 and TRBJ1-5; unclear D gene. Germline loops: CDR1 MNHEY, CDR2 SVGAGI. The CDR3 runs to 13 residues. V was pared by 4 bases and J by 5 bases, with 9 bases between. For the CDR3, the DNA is TGTGCCAGCAGTTCAGCAGTTCATCAGCCCCAGCATTTT. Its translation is CASSSAVHQPQHF.

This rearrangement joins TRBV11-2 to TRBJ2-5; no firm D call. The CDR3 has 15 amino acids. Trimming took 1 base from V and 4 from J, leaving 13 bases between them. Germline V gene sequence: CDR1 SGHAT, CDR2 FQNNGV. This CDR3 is CASSLAPAGAETQYF. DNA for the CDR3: TGTGCCAGCAGCTTAGCTCCCGCAGGCGCAGAGACCCAGTACTTC.

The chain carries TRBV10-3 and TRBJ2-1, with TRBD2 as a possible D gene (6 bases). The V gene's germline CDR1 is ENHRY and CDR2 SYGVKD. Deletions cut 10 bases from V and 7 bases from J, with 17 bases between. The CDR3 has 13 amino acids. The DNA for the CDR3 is TGTGCCAGCTCCTCCGGGACTGCTAATGAGCAGTTCTTC. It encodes CASSSGTANEQFF.

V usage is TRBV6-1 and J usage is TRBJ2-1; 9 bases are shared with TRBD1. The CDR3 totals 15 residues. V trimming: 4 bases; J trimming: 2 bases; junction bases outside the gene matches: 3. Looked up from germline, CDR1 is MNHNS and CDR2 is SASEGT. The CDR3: CASSGTGVAYNEQFF. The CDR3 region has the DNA TGTGCCAGCAGTGGGACAGGGGTGGCCTACAATGAGCAGTTCTTC.

As DNA, the CDR3 is TGTGCCAGCAGCCTTCTGACAGGGAGGGAAGCTTTCTTT. Its translation: CASSLLTGREAFF. The chain joins TRBV4-2 to TRBJ1-1, with 7 bases fitting TRBD1. There are 13 residues in the CDR3. Germline values: CDR1 LGHNA, CDR2 YNFKEQ. V gave up 4 bases and J gave up 8 bases; unmatched junction bases: 7.

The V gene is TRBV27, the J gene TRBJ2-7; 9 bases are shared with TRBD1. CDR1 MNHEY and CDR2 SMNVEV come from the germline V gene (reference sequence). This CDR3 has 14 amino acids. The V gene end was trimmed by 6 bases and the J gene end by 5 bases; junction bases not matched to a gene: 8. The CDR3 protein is CASSPWDRDHEQYF. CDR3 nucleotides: TGTGCCAGCAGCCCGTGGGACAGGGACCACGAGCAGTACTTC.

The CDR3: CASSPRARYEQYF. CDR3 sequence (DNA): TGTGCCAGCAGTCCCCGGGCCCGCTACGAGCAGTACTTC. V is TRBV28 and J is TRBJ2-7; D uncertain. CDR1 MDHEN and CDR2 SYDVKM come from the germline V gene. The CDR3 has 13 amino acids. The germline V and J ends were trimmed by 5 bases and 3 bases, with 11 bases remaining between them. The complete variable domain, with remaining parts taken from reference TRBV28 and TRBJ2-7, reads DVKVTQSSRYLVKRTGEKVFLECVQDMDHENMFWYRQDPGLGLRLIYFSYDVKMKEKGDIPEGYSVSREKKERFSLILESASTNQTSMYLCASSPRARYEQYFGPGTRLTVT.

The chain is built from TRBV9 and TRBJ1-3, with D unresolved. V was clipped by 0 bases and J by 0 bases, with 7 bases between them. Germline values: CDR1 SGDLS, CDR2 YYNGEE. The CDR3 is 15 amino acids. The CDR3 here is CASSVGGSSGNTIYF. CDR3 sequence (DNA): TGTGCCAGCAGCGTAGGAGGGTCCTCTGGAAACACCATATATTTT.

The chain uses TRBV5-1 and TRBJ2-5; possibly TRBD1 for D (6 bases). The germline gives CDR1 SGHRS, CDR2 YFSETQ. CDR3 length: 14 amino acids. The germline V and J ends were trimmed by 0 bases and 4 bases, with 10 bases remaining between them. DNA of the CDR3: TGCGCCAGCAGCTTGGTGGGACAAGGAGAGACCCAGTACTTC. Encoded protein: CASSLVGQGETQYF.